These 20 T cell receptor beta chains originate from one sample sequenced in a study of T-cell memory formation after mild COVID-19. MiXCR was run by TCRdb on the 5' RACE reads, yielding one entry per CDR3 protein. The data show nearly 350,000 distinct CDR3 sequences, 10% to 15% seen once. The sequencing input was PBMCs or a T cell subset sorted from them (not recorded which). The origin of the receptors is a man between 18 and 29 years old who had mild COVID-19 (a few samples of this study predate the infection). Cell type and time point are not known.

This clonotype turned up a few times. The genes are TRBV24-1 and TRBJ2-7; 7 nucleotides align to TRBD1. Germline assignment: CDR1 KGHDR and CDR2 SFDVKD. Trimming at V came to 3 bases and at J to 3 bases, leaving 7 bases not matched to a gene. This CDR3 spans 15 amino acids. CDR3 DNA sequence: TGTGCCACCAGTGATGAGGGACAGAAGGTCTACGAGCAGTACGTC. It yields the protein CATSDEGQKVYEQYV.

The rearrangement uses TRBV6-5 and TRBJ1-1; D uncertain. The length of the CDR3 is 11 residues. The germline V gene encodes CDR1 MNHEY and CDR2 SVGAGI. V was pared by 4 bases and J by 10 bases, with 10 bases between. The CDR3 here is CASSSRLGAFF. CDR3 nucleotide sequence: TGTGCCAGCAGTTCGCGTCTCGGAGCTTTCTTT.

CDR3 loop: CASSQLVGAQPQHF. CDR3 nucleotides: TGCGCCAGCAGCCAACTCGTGGGGGCTCAGCCCCAGCATTTT. V gene TRBV4-1 combines with J gene TRBJ1-5, with D possibly TRBD1 on 6 matching bases. Germline CDR1 and CDR2: MGHRA and YSYEKL. This CDR3 contains 14 residues. V gave up 2 bases and J gave up 6 bases, with 11 bases separating them.

This sequence joins TRBV3-1 and TRBJ1-3; D is undetermined. The CDR3 is 16 residues long. Per germline, CDR1 LGHDT and CDR2 YNNKEL (reference sequence). V lost 1 base to trimming and J lost 2 bases, with 12 bases between them. For the CDR3, the DNA is TGTGCCAGCAGCCAAGGTTCCTCCGGGACTGGAAACACCATATATTTT. Translation: CASSQGSSGTGNTIYF.

The chain couples TRBV19 to TRBJ2-2, with 8 positions matching TRBD2. The trim removed 3 bases at V and 2 bases at J, leaving 11 bases unmatched. In germline, CDR1 is LNHDA, CDR2 SQIVND (reference sequence). This CDR3 is 18 amino acids long. DNA for the CDR3: TGTGCCAGTAGTATTAGGCGAGGACTAGCAGGAAACACCGGGGAGCTGTTTTTT. It codes for CASSIRRGLAGNTGELFF.

This clonotype was counted between two and nine times. The chain links TRBV6-5 to TRBJ2-3; 7 bases match TRBD1. Trimming took 5 bases from V and 4 from J; bases not matched to a gene: 15. The CDR3 has 17 residues. The germline gives CDR1 MNHEY, CDR2 SVGAGI. The CDR3 spells CASSPGTDSPNPDTQYF. DNA for the CDR3: TGTGCCAGCAGTCCGGGGACAGACTCGCCCAACCCAGATACGCAGTATTTT.

The CDR3 DNA follows: TGCAGTGCCCCGGGCCGGAACACCGGGGAGCTGTTTTTT. Its protein is CSAPGRNTGELFF. The chain has TRBV20-1 and TRBJ2-2; D is ambiguous. CDR1 and CDR2 (germline): DFQATT, SNEGSKA (reference sequence). V dropped 6 bases and J dropped 1 base, with 9 bases sitting between them. The CDR3 has 13 amino acids.

The J gene is TRBJ1-6, the V gene TRBV5-1; TRBD1 matches 8 bases. CDR3 size: 15 residues. Unmatched junction bases numbered 5, after V lost 4 bases and J lost 5 bases. CDR1 SGHRS and CDR2 YFSETQ come from the germline V gene. This chain's CDR3 is CASSPQGANNSPLHF. CDR3 bases: TGCGCCAGCAGCCCCCAGGGGGCGAATAATTCACCCCTCCACTTT.

This clonotype was observed a few times. The chain's CDR3 is CASSSGTWEEKEQFF. The CDR3 DNA reads as TGCGCCAGCAGCTCGGGGACCTGGGAGGAAAAAGAGCAGTTCTTC. The chain recombines TRBV5-1 with TRBJ2-1; D might be TRBD2 (6 bases). Per the germline V gene, CDR1 is SGHRS and CDR2 is YFSETQ. The CDR3 covers 15 residues. V lost 3 bases and J 10 bases, leaving 20 bases between the germline ends.

V and J are TRBV6-2 or TRBV6-3 and TRBJ1-1; D remains unclear. The V end was cut by 2 bases, the J end by 6 bases, with 10 bases between. The CDR3 has 13 residues. Germline assignment: CDR1 MNHEY and CDR2 SVGEGT. The CDR3 nucleotides read TGTGCCAGCAGTTACGCGACCGGTTCTGAAGCTTTCTTT. It encodes CASSYATGSEAFF.

The chain employs TRBV10-3 and TRBJ2-4; D is possibly TRBD1 (6 bases). V lost 0 bases to trimming and J lost 0 bases, with 12 bases between them. CDR3 length: 17 amino acids. CDR1 ENHRY and CDR2 SYGVKD come from the germline V gene. The CDR3 sequence: CAISESTTGKAKNIQYF. The CDR3 coding sequence is TGTGCCATCAGTGAGTCGACGACAGGAAAAGCCAAAAACATTCAGTACTTC.

This clonotype has a handful of counts. The J gene is TRBJ2-7, the V gene TRBV12-3 or TRBV12-4; D is perhaps TRBD2 (6 bases). This CDR3 is built from 14 residues. Trimming removed 6 bases from V and 6 bases from J, with 18 bases in between. This CDR3 reads CASSPGLGAFEQYF. CDR3 DNA sequence: TGTGCCAGCAGCCCGGGACTTGGGGCCTTCGAGCAGTACTTC.

This clonotype was found a few times. The V call is TRBV4-3, the J call TRBJ2-7; D tentatively fits TRBD1 or TRBD2 (5 bases each). V gave up 0 bases and J gave up 2 bases, with 11 bases separating them. The V gene's germline CDR1 is LGHNA and CDR2 YSLEER. This CDR3 is built from 15 residues. DNA for the CDR3: TGCGCCAGCAGCCAAGATCGTGGGGACGCCTACGAGCAGTACTTC. It is translated as CASSQDRGDAYEQYF.

This clonotype came up a few times. The chain has TRBV2 and TRBJ2-1, with 10 nucleotides matching TRBD2. The germline gives CDR1 SNHLY, CDR2 FYNNEI. V gave up 4 bases and J gave up 5 bases; unmatched junction bases: 2. This CDR3 contains 14 residues. The CDR3 loop is CASSGLAGDNEQFF. The CDR3, as DNA: TGTGCCAGCAGTGGCCTAGCGGGGGACAATGAGCAGTTCTTC.

This clonotype has just a few counts. V is TRBV6-2 or TRBV6-3 and J is TRBJ1-4; D not resolved. The CDR3 is made up of 17 amino acids. Germline CDR1 reads MNHEY; CDR2 reads SVGEGT. V gave up 6 bases and J gave up 2 bases, with 19 bases separating them. CDR3 region: CASSLKWGRATNEKLFF. Written as DNA, the CDR3 is TGTGCCAGCAGCCTAAAGTGGGGTCGCGCGACTAATGAAAAACTGTTTTTT.

The chain has TRBV20-1 and TRBJ1-2; TRBD1 might be the D (6 bases). V lost 2 bases, J lost 8 bases, and 9 bases lay in between. Germline CDR1 is DFQATT and CDR2 is SNEGSKA (reference sequence). This CDR3 is built from 11 residues. CDR3 coding DNA: TGCAGTGCTAGACAGGGGTTCGGCTACACCTTC. Translation: CSARQGFGYTF.

The sample holds a few counts of this clonotype. The chain joins TRBV10-2 to TRBJ2-7; D is unresolved. Germline loops: CDR1 WSHSY, CDR2 SAAADI. This CDR3 is built from 11 residues. V lost 6 bases and J lost 11, with 14 bases in between. CDR3 DNA sequence: TGCGCCAGCAGGGATGGGGTAGAGAAGTACTTC. Its protein product is CASRDGVEKYF.

This clonotype was counted a few times. V and J are TRBV3-1 and TRBJ1-5, with D unresolved. V was trimmed by 1 base and J by 6 bases, leaving 7 bases between them. The germline V gene has CDR1 LGHDT and CDR2 YNNKEL (reference sequence). The CDR3 extends over 13 amino acids. The CDR3 spells CASSQGTFQPQHF. For the CDR3, the DNA is TGTGCCAGCAGCCAAGGTACTTTTCAGCCCCAGCATTTT. Together with reference TRBV3-1 and TRBJ1-5, the CDR3 gives the full variable domain: DTAVSQTPKYLVTQMGNDKSIKCEQNLGHDTMYWYKQDSKKFLKIMFSYNNKELIINETVPNRFSPKSPDKAHLNLHINSLELGDSAVYFCASSQGTFQPQHFGDGTRLSIL.

CDR3 region: CASNSGQVNTEAFF. CDR3 coding DNA: TGTGCCAGCAACTCGGGACAGGTGAACACTGAAGCTTTCTTT. The chain combines TRBV7-2 with TRBJ1-1; TRBD1 matches at 8 bases. The V gene's germline CDR1 is SGHTA and CDR2 FQGNSA. There are 14 residues in the CDR3. V shed 7 bases, J shed 0 bases, and the junction held 4 bases outside the gene matches.

The chain recombines TRBV15 with TRBJ2-2, with 8 bases matching TRBD2. CDR1 is LNHNV, CDR2 YYDKDF, per germline (reference sequence). The length of the CDR3 is 14 residues. V lost 5 bases and J lost 6; bases outside the gene matches: 5. The CDR3 spells CATSPGGRPGELFF. CDR3 sequence (DNA): TGTGCCACCAGCCCGGGAGGGAGACCCGGGGAGCTGTTTTTT.